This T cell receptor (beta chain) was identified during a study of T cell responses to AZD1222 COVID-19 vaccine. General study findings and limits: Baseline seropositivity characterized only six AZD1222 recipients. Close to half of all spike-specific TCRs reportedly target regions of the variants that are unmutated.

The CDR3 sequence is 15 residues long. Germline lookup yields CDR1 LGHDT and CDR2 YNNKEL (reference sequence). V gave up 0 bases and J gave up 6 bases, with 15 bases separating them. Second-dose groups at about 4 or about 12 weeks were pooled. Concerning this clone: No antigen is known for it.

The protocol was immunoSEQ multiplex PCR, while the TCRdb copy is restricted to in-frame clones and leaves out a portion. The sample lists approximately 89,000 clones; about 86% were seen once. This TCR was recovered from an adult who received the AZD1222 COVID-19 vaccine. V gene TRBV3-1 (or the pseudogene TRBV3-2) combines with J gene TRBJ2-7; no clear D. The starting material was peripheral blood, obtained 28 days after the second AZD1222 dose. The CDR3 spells CASSQELGWSIEQYF. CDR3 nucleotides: TGTGCCAGCAGCCAAGAACTGGGGTGGAGTATCGAGCAGTACTTC.